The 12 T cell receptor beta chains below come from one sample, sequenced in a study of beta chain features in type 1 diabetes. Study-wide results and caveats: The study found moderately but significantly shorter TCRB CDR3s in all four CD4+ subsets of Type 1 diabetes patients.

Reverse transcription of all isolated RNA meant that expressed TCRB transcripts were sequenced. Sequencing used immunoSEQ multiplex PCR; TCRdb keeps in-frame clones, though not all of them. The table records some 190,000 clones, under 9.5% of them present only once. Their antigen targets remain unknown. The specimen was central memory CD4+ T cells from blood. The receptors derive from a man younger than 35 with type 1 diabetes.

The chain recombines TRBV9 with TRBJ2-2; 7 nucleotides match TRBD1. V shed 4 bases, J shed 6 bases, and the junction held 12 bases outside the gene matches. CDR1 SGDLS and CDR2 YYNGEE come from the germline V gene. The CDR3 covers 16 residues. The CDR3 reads CASSKRQLQGAGELFF. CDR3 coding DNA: TGTGCCAGCAGCAAACGACAGCTTCAGGGGGCCGGGGAGCTGTTTTTT. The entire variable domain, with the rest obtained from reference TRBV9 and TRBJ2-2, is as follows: DSGVTQTPKHLITATGQRVTLRCSPRSGDLSVYWYQQSLDQGLQFLIQYYNGEERAKGNILERFSAQQFPDLHSELNLSSLELGDSALYFCASSKRQLQGAGELFFGEGSRLTVL.

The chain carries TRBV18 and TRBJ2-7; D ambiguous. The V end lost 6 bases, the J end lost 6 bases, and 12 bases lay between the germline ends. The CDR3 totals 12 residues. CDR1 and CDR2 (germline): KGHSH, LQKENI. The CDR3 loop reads CASSPSGGEQYF. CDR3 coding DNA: TGTGCCAGCTCCCCCTCCGGCGGCGAGCAGTACTTC.

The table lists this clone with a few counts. The CDR3 protein is CASSFSETQYF. Written as DNA, the CDR3 is TGTGCCAGCAGCTTCTCAGAGACCCAGTACTTC. This rearrangement joins TRBV7-8 to TRBJ2-5, with D unresolved. Germline values: CDR1 SGHVS, CDR2 FQNEAQ. Trimming took 3 bases from V and 4 from J, leaving 3 bases between them. The CDR3 is 11 amino acids.

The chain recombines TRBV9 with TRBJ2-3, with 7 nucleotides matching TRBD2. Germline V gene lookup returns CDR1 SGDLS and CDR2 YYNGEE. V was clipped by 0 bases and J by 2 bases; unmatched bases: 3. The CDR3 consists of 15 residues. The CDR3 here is CASSVAAGLTDTQYF. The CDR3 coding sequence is TGTGCCAGCAGCGTAGCAGCGGGGCTCACAGATACGCAGTATTTT.

The CDR3 loop is CAISGFGGSVADTQYF. As DNA, the CDR3 is TGTGCCATCAGTGGTTTTGGCGGGAGTGTCGCAGATACGCAGTATTTT. The J gene is TRBJ2-3, the V gene TRBV10-3, with 7 bases lining up with TRBD2. In germline, CDR1 is ENHRY, CDR2 SYGVKD. The V gene end was trimmed by 4 bases and the J gene end by 4 bases; junction bases not matched to a gene: 11. CDR3 length: 16 amino acids.

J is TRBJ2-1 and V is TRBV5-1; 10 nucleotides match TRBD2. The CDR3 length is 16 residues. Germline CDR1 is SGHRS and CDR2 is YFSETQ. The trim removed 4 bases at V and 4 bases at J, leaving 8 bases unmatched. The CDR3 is CASSRGLATEYNEQFF. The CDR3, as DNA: TGCGCCAGCAGCAGGGGACTAGCGACCGAATACAATGAGCAGTTCTTC.

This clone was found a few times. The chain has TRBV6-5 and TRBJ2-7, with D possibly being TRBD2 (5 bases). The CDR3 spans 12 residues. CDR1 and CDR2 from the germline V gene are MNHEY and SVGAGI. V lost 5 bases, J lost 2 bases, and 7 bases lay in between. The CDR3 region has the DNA TGTGCCAGCAGTGTCGGGACCTACGAGCAGTACTTC. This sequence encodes CASSVGTYEQYF.

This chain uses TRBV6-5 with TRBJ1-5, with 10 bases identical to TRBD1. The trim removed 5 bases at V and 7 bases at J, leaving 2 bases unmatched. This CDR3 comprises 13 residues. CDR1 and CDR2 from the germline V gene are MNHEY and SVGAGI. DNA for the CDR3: TGTGCCAGCAGTAGGACAGGGGGACAGCCCCAGCATTTT. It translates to CASSRTGGQPQHF.

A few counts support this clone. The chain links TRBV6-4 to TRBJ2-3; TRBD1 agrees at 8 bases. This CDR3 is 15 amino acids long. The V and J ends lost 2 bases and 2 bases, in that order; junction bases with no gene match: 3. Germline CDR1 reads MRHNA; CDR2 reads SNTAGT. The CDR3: CASSDGQGLTDTQYF. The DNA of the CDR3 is TGTGCCAGCAGTGACGGACAGGGTCTCACAGATACGCAGTATTTT.

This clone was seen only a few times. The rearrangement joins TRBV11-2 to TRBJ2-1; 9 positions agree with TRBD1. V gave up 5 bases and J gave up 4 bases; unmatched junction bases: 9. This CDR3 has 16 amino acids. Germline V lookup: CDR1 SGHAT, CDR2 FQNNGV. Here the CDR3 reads CASSQDRGSEYNEQFF. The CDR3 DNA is TGTGCCAGCAGCCAGGACAGGGGCTCGGAATACAATGAGCAGTTCTTC. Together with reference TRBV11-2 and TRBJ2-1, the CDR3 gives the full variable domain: EAGVAQSPRYKIIEKRQSVAFWCNPISGHATLYWYQQILGQGPKLLIQFQNNGVVDDSQLPKDRFSAERLKGVDSTLKIQPAKLEDSAVYLCASSQDRGSEYNEQFFGPGTRLTVL.

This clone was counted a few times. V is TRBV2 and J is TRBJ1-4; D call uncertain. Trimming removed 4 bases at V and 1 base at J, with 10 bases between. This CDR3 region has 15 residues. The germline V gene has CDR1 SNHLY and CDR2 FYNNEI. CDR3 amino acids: CASSGKVRTNEKLFF. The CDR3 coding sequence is TGTGCCAGCAGTGGAAAAGTCAGAACTAATGAAAAACTGTTTTTT.

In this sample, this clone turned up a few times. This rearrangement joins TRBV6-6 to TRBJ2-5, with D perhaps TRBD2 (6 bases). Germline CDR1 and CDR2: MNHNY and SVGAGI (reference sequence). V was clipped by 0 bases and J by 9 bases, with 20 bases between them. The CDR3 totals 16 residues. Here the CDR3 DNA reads TGTGCCAGCAGTTACTCCAGGTCGGAGGGCGGAGGGTCCCAGTACTTC. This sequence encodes CASSYSRSEGGGSQYF.